This is a list of T cell receptor beta chains from one sample in a study of T cells in Graves' hyperthyroidism and ophthalmopathy. Each CDR3 protein gets one entry after TCRdb re-called the multiplex PCR reads with MiXCR. This sample has some 650,000 distinct CDR3 sequences, with about 16% found just once. The sequenced sample consisted of blood. The receptors shown here come from a middle-aged woman with Graves' ophthalmopathy. CDR3s leave out the opening cysteine and the closing phenylalanine or tryptophan. The D gene is left open where the match is weak. Clone size is shown for a subset of rows, as once, few, many or a class of expanded clone.

.	TRBV29-1	TRBJ2-1	TRBD2	SVSGSSYNEQF
few	TRBV12-3/TRBV12-4	TRBJ1-3	.	ASSPGDGFPGNTIY
few	TRBV27	TRBJ2-7	.	ASRLSSLPSYEQY
few	TRBV12-3/TRBV12-4	TRBJ2-4	.	ASRADSGNIQY
few	TRBV12-3/TRBV12-4	TRBJ2-2	.	ASSLVPGANTGELF
few	TRBV6-1	TRBJ1-2	.	ASRSTRTNYGYT
many	TRBV5-6	TRBJ2-3	TRBD2	ASSLAGRTDTQY
.	TRBV6-2/TRBV6-3	TRBJ2-3	.	ASIDEGGSTDTQY
many	TRBV2	TRBJ2-1	TRBD2	ASSEKTSGSGEQF
.	TRBV20-1	TRBJ2-3	TRBD2	SASGSSGRTTDTQY
few	TRBV27	TRBJ1-5	.	ASSLNRLGSDQPQH
few	TRBV18	TRBJ1-6	.	ASSLVPVQIDSPLH
few	TRBV28	TRBJ1-1	TRBD1	ASSLLWTGGSSTEAF
many	TRBV3-1	TRBJ2-7	.	ASSPDYSSYEQY
many	TRBV11-2	TRBJ1-2	.	ASSLARASYGYT
.	TRBV7-9	TRBJ2-3	TRBD2	ASSSSGGRAGDTQY
.	TRBV19	TRBJ1-5	.	ASSIAKGSQPQH
many	TRBV30	TRBJ2-7	.	AWSLRGAGYEQY
many	TRBV2	TRBJ1-1	.	ASSAGTGGLNTEAF
few	TRBV6-6	TRBJ2-1	.	ASSYGGRGGNEQF
many	TRBV3-1	TRBJ1-5	TRBD1	ASSTGTGSQPQH
.	TRBV9	TRBJ2-3	.	ASSVSGLTDTQY
many	TRBV7-9	TRBJ2-1	.	ASSLELSYNEQF
many	TRBV28	TRBJ2-7	.	ASSSPLGLSSSYEQY
many	TRBV28	TRBJ2-7	.	ASSSRRDGVYEQY
many	TRBV28	TRBJ1-2	TRBD1	ASSLTGTGGRNYGYT